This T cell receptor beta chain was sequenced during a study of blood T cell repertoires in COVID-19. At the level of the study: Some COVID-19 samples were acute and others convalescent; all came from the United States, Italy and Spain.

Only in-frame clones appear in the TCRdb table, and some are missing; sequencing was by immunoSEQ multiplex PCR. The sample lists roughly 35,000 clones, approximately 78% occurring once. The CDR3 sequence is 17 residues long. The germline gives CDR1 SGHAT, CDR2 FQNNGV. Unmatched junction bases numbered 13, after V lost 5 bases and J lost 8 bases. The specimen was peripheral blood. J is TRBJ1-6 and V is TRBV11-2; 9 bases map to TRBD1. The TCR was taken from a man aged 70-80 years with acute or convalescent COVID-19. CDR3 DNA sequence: TGTGCCAGCAGCGCGGCGAGGGGACAGGGAAATTATTCACCCCTCCACTTT. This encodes CASSAARGQGNYSPLHF.